What follows are 17 T cell receptor beta chains derived from one specimen sequenced in a study of beta chain features in type 1 diabetes. Whole-study findings and limits: Moderately but significantly shorter TCRB CDR3s were found in Type 1 diabetes patients in all four CD4+ subsets.

No cognate antigen is known for these TCRs. Isolated RNA was reverse transcribed in full, so expressed TCRB transcripts were sequenced. Assay used: immunoSEQ multiplex PCR; TCRdb lists only in-frame clones, some missing. The top ten clones hold more than 0.1% of a sample with around 690,000 clones, about an eighth of them seen once. Sequenced sample: naive CD4+ T cells from blood. The receptors were sampled from a young man with type 1 diabetes.

This clone occurred a few times. The chain recombines TRBV7-3 with TRBJ1-1; the D is unclear. Germline assignment: CDR1 SGHTA and CDR2 FQGTGA. The CDR3 loop spans 13 amino acids. The ends were cut back, 0 bases at V and 3 bases at J, with 5 bases in the middle. CDR3 in amino acids: CASSLTVHTEAFF. Written as DNA, the CDR3 is TGTGCCAGCAGCTTAACGGTACACACTGAAGCTTTCTTT. Together with reference TRBV7-3 and TRBJ1-1, the CDR3 gives the full variable domain: GAGVSQTPSNKVTEKGKYVELRCDPISGHTALYWYRQSLGQGPEFLIYFQGTGAADDSGLPNDRFFAVRPEGSVSTLKIQRTERGDSAVYLCASSLTVHTEAFFGQGTRLTVV.

This clone appeared a few times. The chain is built from TRBV27 and TRBJ2-1; D not resolved. Trimming pared 3 bases from V and 0 bases from J, leaving 9 bases between. CDR3 length equals 15 residues. Germline V gives CDR1 MNHEY, CDR2 SMNVEV (reference sequence). This CDR3 is CASSFWGSSYNEQFF. CDR3 DNA sequence: TGTGCCAGCAGTTTTTGGGGTAGCTCCTACAATGAGCAGTTCTTC.

In this sample, this clone turned up a few times. The chain couples TRBV7-2 to TRBJ2-1, with D unresolved. This CDR3 has 12 amino acids. The germline V and J ends were trimmed by 5 bases and 10 bases, with 12 bases remaining between them. CDR1 is SGHTA, CDR2 FQGNSA, per germline. The CDR3 sequence: CASSPRVGEQFF. CDR3 bases: TGTGCCAGCAGCCCGAGAGTCGGAGAGCAGTTCTTC.

The chain uses TRBV29-1 and TRBJ2-3, with D possibly being TRBD2 (6 bases). The CDR3 covers 14 residues. Germline CDR1 reads SQVTM; CDR2 reads ANQGSEA. V was cut by 6 bases and J by 2 bases, with 15 bases left in between. The CDR3 protein is CSVAGTWDTDTQYF. CDR3 DNA sequence: TGCAGCGTCGCCGGGACTTGGGACACAGATACGCAGTATTTT.

This clone has a handful of counts. This chain uses TRBV28 with TRBJ2-7; D might be TRBD2 (5 bases). V gave up 2 bases and J gave up 3 bases, with 5 bases separating them. Germline assignment: CDR1 MDHEN and CDR2 SYDVKM. CDR3 length: 12 residues. CDR3 DNA: TGTGCCAGCAGTTTAGAGGGCTACGAGCAGTACTTC. It specifies CASSLEGYEQYF. Variable domain in full (rest from reference TRBV28 and TRBJ2-7): DVKVTQSSRYLVKRTGEKVFLECVQDMDHENMFWYRQDPGLGLRLIYFSYDVKMKEKGDIPEGYSVSREKKERFSLILESASTNQTSMYLCASSLEGYEQYFGPGTRLTVT.

Comment on this clone: The sample contains more than one DNA sequence encoding this CDR3. The chain joins TRBV7-2 to TRBJ2-5; D is perhaps TRBD1 (6 bases). The CDR3 is 13 residues long. Germline CDR1 and CDR2: SGHTA and FQGNSA. Deletions cut 5 bases from V and 1 base from J, with 8 bases between. The CDR3: CASSRTAQETQYF. The CDR3 DNA is TGTGCCAGCAGCCGGACAGCCCAAGAGACCCAGTACTTC.

This clone came up a few times. The genes are TRBV5-6 and TRBJ1-2; 7 nucleotides align to TRBD1. The length of the CDR3 is 15 residues. In germline, CDR1 is SGHDT, CDR2 YYEEEE. Trimming took 0 bases from V and 2 from J; bases not matched to a gene: 4. CDR3 protein: CASSLAPTGNYGYTF. In nucleotides, the CDR3 is TGTGCCAGCAGCTTGGCCCCGACAGGGAACTATGGCTACACCTTC.

V and J are TRBV29-1 and TRBJ1-2, with D possibly being TRBD1 (5 bases). The CDR3 runs to 13 residues. In germline, CDR1 is SQVTM, CDR2 ANQGSEA. The V and J ends lost 7 bases and 8 bases respectively, with 20 bases between them. This CDR3 is CSAGGGRSQGYTF. For the CDR3, the DNA is TGCAGCGCCGGCGGGGGGAGGTCACAAGGCTACACCTTC.

This clone was seen more than once but under ten times. The V and J genes are TRBV5-1 and TRBJ2-2, with D perhaps TRBD1 (5 bases). The CDR3 covers 14 residues. Germline CDR1 reads SGHRS; CDR2 reads YFSETQ. Trimming removed 1 base at V and 7 bases at J, with 11 bases between. The CDR3 sequence is CASSLRQSGGELFF. The CDR3 coding sequence is TGCGCCAGCAGCTTGAGACAGAGTGGCGGGGAGCTGTTTTTT.

The sample holds many counts of this clone. Additional DNA sequences in this sample encode the identical CDR3. The genes are TRBV2 and TRBJ2-7, with unresolved D. The CDR3 runs 12 residues. Germline V CDR1 and CDR2: SNHLY, FYNNEI. With 6 bases removed from V and 4 bases from J, the gap between germline ends came to 10 bases. CDR3 in DNA: TGTGCCAGCAGGACCGGTGGATACGAGCAGTACTTC. Its protein product is CASRTGGYEQYF.

This clone was seen repeatedly, ten times or more. The chain uses TRBV14 and TRBJ1-1, with D possibly matching TRBD1 (6 bases). Germline CDR1 and CDR2: SGHDN and FVKESK. This CDR3 spans 13 amino acids. The ends were cut back, 5 bases at V and 1 base at J, with 8 bases in the middle. This CDR3 reads CASSWTENTEAFF. CDR3 DNA: TGTGCCAGCAGCTGGACAGAGAACACTGAAGCTTTCTTT.

The genes are TRBV6-5 and TRBJ2-5; D is undetermined. V was pared by 7 bases and J by 4 bases, with 19 bases between. The CDR3 has 15 amino acids. CDR1 is MNHEY and CDR2 is SVGAGI in the germline V gene. The CDR3 here is CASTSARGIRETQYF. For the CDR3, the DNA is TGTGCCAGCACCTCAGCGAGAGGAATCAGAGAGACCCAGTACTTC.

This clone was seen a handful of times. Written as DNA, the CDR3 is TGTGCCATCAGCCCCCAGGAACCGTCTATAGAGACCCAGTACTTC. It yields the protein CAISPQEPSIETQYF. The rearrangement uses TRBV10-3 and TRBJ2-5; no firm D call. Trimming stripped 6 bases from V and 4 bases from J, with 18 bases between. The V gene's germline CDR1 is ENHRY and CDR2 SYGVKD. The CDR3 runs 15 residues.

This chain links TRBV2 with TRBJ2-7; the match to TRBD1 covers 9 bases. CDR3 length: 14 amino acids. The V gene end was trimmed by 4 bases and the J gene end by 2 bases; junction bases not matched to a gene: 3. Germline CDR1 is SNHLY and CDR2 is FYNNEI. CDR3 DNA sequence: TGTGCCAGCAGTGGACAGGGGGAAGCCTACGAGCAGTACTTC. Residues: CASSGQGEAYEQYF.

This clone has more than one count but fewer than ten. The genes are TRBV5-4 and TRBJ2-1, with D unresolved. The CDR3 is 15 amino acids. The germline CDR1 and CDR2 sequences are SGHNT and YYREEE (reference sequence). Trimming removed 3 bases from V and 5 bases from J, with 15 bases in between. Here the CDR3 reads CASSWIRSSDNEQFF. CDR3 in DNA: TGTGCCAGCAGCTGGATCAGGAGTTCCGACAATGAGCAGTTCTTC.

The gene calls are TRBV5-1 and TRBJ1-1; D is possibly TRBD1 (6 bases). The germline CDR1 and CDR2 sequences are SGHRS and YFSETQ. This CDR3 has 13 amino acids. V dropped 1 base and J dropped 5 bases, with 9 bases sitting between them. CDR3 protein: CASSLSQGTEAFF. The CDR3 nucleotides read TGCGCCAGCAGCTTGTCACAGGGAACTGAAGCTTTCTTT.

This clone occurred a few times. The chain recombines TRBV7-2 with TRBJ2-3; 10 positions match TRBD1. The CDR3 is made up of 16 amino acids. J was trimmed by 7 bases and V by 5 bases; bases with no gene match: 12. The germline V gene encodes CDR1 SGHTA and CDR2 FQGNSA. The CDR3 DNA sequence: TGTGCCAGCAGCCCCTCCGTGGGACAGGGGTCGCATACGCAGTATTTT. Protein: CASSPSVGQGSHTQYF.